Shown below are 3 T cell receptor beta chains from a single sample sequenced in a study of blood T cell repertoires in COVID-19 (dated by TCRdb to the early 2020s). The protocol used for the library was the immunoSEQ multiplex PCR assay. TCRdb obtained this table from immuneACCESS and retained in-frame rearrangements with V and J assigned. These tables miss some clones; where compared with another copy, unresolved V genes account for less than half of the shortfall, and the remainder is unexplained. The sample data list some 41,000 clones, and approximately 83% of these were observed just once. More than 5% of the sample comes from the top ten. Sequences were obtained from peripheral blood. These receptors were taken from a man aged 40-49 years with active COVID-19.

The genes are TRBV5-3 and TRBJ2-2, with 7 bases lining up with TRBD1. TRBV5-3 is placed among ORFs of uncertain function. There are 16 residues in the CDR3. Germline trimming cut 5 bases from V and 0 bases from J; bases unmatched to any gene: 7. The CDR3 sequence: CARSWDRGTNTGELFF. CDR3 coding DNA: TGTGCCAGAAGTTGGGACAGAGGAACGAACACCGGGGAGCTGTTTTTT.

The V call is TRBV5-3, the J call TRBJ2-6; D uncertain. TRBV5-3 is noted as an ORF with a role that remains uncertain. This CDR3 spans 16 amino acids. V dropped 4 bases and J dropped 1 base, with 12 bases sitting between them. Here the CDR3 reads CARSLGVGSGANVLTF. CDR3 sequence (DNA): TGTGCCAGAAGCCTCGGAGTTGGGTCTGGGGCCAACGTCCTGACTTTC.

The V gene is TRBV5-4, the J gene TRBJ1-1; maybe TRBD1 (6 bases). The CDR3 is 15 amino acids. With 0 bases removed from V and 1 base from J, the gap between germline ends came to 10 bases. CDR1 is SGHNT and CDR2 is YYREEE in the germline V gene (reference sequence). CDR3 in amino acids: CASSLERGRNTEAFF. The CDR3 DNA follows: TGTGCCAGCAGCTTGGAAAGGGGGAGGAACACTGAAGCTTTCTTT.